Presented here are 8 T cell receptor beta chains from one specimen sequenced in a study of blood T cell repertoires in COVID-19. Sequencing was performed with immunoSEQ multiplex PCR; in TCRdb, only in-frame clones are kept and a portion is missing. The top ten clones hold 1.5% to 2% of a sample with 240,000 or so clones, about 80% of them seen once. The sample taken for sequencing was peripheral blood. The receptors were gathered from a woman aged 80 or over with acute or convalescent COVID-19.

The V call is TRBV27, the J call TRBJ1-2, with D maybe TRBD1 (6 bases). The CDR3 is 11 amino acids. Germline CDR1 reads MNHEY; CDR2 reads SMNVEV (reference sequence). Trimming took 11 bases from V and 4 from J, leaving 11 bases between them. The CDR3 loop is CASGGPYGYTF. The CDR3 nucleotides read TGTGCCTCGGGGGGGCCCTATGGCTACACCTTC.

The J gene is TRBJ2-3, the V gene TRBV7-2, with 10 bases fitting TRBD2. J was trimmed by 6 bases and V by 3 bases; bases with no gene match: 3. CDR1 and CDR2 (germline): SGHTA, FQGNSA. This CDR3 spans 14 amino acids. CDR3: CASSLLAGADTQYF. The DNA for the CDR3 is TGTGCCAGCAGCTTGCTAGCGGGAGCGGATACGCAGTATTTT.

This chain's CDR3 is CASGRIRDRTSGNTIYF. DNA for the CDR3: TGTGCTAGTGGTCGAATCCGGGACAGGACTTCTGGAAACACCATATATTTT. This rearrangement joins TRBV12-5 to TRBJ1-3, with TRBD1 matching over 8 bases. Germline CDR1 reads LGHNT; CDR2 reads FRNRAP. The CDR3 covers 17 residues. J lost 1 base, V lost 5 bases, and 10 bases had no gene match.

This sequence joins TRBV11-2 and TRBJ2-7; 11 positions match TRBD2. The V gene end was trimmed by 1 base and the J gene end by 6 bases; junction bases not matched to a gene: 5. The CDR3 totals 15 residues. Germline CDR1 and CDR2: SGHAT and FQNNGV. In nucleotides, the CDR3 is TGTGCCAGCAGCTTAGCATTAGCGGGAGGGGGCGAGCAGTACTTC. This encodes CASSLALAGGGEQYF.

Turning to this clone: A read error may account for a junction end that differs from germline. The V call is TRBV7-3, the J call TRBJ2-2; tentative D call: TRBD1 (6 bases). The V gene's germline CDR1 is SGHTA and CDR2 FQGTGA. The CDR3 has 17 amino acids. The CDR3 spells CASSLLGGQGNAGELFF. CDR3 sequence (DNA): TGTGCCAGCAGCTTACTTGGTGGGCAGGGGAACGCCGGGGAGCTGTTTTTT.

CDR3 in amino acids: CASSSQGAGANVLTF. The CDR3 nucleotides are TGTGCCAGCAGCTCGCAAGGGGCGGGGGCCAACGTCCTGACTTTC. This chain links TRBV7-8 with TRBJ2-6, with D possibly TRBD1 on 5 matching bases. The CDR3 spans 15 residues. The germline V and J ends were trimmed by 4 bases and 4 bases, with 11 bases remaining between them. Germline V gives CDR1 SGHVS, CDR2 FQNEAQ.

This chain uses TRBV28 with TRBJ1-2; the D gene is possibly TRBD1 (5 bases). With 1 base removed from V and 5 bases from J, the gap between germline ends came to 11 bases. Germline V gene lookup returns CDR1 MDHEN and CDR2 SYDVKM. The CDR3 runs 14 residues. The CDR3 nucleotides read TGTGCCAGCAGTTTATCTACAGGCGGTTATGGCTACACCTTC. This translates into CASSLSTGGYGYTF.

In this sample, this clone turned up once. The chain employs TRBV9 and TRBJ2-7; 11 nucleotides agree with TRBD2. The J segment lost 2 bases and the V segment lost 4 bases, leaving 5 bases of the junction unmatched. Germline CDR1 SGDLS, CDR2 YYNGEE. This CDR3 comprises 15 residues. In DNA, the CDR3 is TGTGCCAGCAGCTCCCTAGCGGGGGGCCCCTACGAGCAGTACTTC. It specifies CASSSLAGGPYEQYF.